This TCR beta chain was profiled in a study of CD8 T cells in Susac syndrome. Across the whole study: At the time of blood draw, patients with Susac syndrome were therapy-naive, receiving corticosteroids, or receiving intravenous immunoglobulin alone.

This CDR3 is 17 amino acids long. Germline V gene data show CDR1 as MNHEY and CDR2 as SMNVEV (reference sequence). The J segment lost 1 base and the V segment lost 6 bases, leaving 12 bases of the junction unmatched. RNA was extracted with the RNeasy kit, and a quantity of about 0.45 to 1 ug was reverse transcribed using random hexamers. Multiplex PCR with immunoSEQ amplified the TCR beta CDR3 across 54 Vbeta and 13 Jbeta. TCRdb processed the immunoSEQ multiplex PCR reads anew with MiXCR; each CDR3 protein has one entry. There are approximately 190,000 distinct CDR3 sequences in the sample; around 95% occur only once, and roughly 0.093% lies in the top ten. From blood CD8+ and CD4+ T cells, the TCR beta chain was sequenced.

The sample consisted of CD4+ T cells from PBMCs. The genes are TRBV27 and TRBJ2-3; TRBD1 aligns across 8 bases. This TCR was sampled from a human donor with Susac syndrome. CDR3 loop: CASSRRTGQVGTDTQYF. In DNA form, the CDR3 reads TGTGCCAGCAGCCGCCGGACAGGGCAGGTGGGCACAGATACGCAGTATTTT.